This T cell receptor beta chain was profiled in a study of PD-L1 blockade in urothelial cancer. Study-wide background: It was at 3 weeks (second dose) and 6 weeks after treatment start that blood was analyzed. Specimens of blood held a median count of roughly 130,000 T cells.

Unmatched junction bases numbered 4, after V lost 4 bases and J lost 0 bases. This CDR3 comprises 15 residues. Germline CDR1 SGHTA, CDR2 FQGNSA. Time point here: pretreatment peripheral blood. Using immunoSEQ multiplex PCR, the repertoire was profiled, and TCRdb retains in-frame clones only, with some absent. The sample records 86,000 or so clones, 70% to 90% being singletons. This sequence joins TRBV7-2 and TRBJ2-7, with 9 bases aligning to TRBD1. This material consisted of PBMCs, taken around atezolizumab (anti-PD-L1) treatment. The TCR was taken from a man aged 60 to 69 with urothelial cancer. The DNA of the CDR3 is TGTGCCAGCAGCTCGACAGGGGGATACTCCTACGAGCAGTACTTC. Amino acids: CASSSTGGYSYEQYF. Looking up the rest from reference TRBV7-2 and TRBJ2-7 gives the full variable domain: GAGVSQSPSNKVTEKGKDVELRCDPISGHTALYWYRQSLGQGLEFLIYFQGNSAPDKSGLPSDRFSAERTGGSVSTLTIQRTQQEDSAVYLCASSSTGGYSYEQYFGPGTRLTVT.